This passage covers 31 T cell receptor beta chains from one sample sequenced in a study of blood T cell repertoires in COVID-19. The protocol was immunoSEQ multiplex PCR, while the TCRdb copy is restricted to in-frame clones and leaves out a portion. The table records about 89,000 clones, approximately 75% of them present only once. Sequencing was done on a sample of peripheral blood. The receptors here all came from a woman older than 75 with acute or convalescent COVID-19.

The chain links TRBV7-2 to TRBJ1-1, with D possibly being TRBD1 (6 bases). Germline V gene sequence: CDR1 SGHTA, CDR2 FQGNSA. CDR3 length equals 11 residues. The V gene lost 6 bases and the J gene lost 6 bases, with 8 bases spanning the gap. CDR3 sequence: CASSRTAEAFF. As DNA, the CDR3 is TGTGCCAGCAGTCGGACAGCTGAAGCTTTCTTT.

For this clone: An end of the junction differs from the germline gene, which may be a read error. V usage is TRBV12-5 and J usage is TRBJ2-6; D uncertain. Germline CDR1 LGHNT, CDR2 FRNRAP. CDR3 length: 18 residues. CDR3 sequence: CASGLGAHPYSGSNVLTF. In nucleotides, the CDR3 is TGTGCTAGTGGTTTGGGGGCCCATCCGTACTCTGGGTCCAACGTCCTGACTTTC.

The rearrangement joins TRBV7-9 to TRBJ2-1; D is unclear. Germline V gene data show CDR1 as SEHNR and CDR2 as FQNEAQ (reference sequence). The CDR3 has 13 residues. V was trimmed by 5 bases and J by 5 bases, leaving 10 bases between them. DNA for the CDR3: TGTGCCAGCAGCGGTTCGGGTAACAATGAGCAGTTCTTC. This codes for CASSGSGNNEQFF.

This chain joins TRBV3-1 (or the pseudogene TRBV3-2) and TRBJ2-7; D gene ambiguous. V was trimmed by 6 bases and J by 0 bases, leaving 6 bases between them. Germline assignment: CDR1 LGHDT and CDR2 YNNKEL (reference sequence). The length of the CDR3 is 12 residues. DNA for the CDR3: TGTGCCAGCAGTTACAGCTCCTACGAGCAGTACTTC. Amino acid sequence: CASSYSSYEQYF.

J is TRBJ2-3 and V is TRBV7-8, with D maybe TRBD2 (6 bases). This CDR3 is built from 17 residues. CDR1 and CDR2 (germline): SGHVS, FQNEAQ. The V end lost 0 bases, the J end lost 2 bases, and 15 bases lay between the germline ends. The CDR3 nucleotides are TGTGCCAGCAGCTTAGCGGTCCGGGGGAGAGCCACAGATACGCAGTATTTT. Its protein is CASSLAVRGRATDTQYF.

This clone showed up just a few times. V usage is TRBV6-6 and J usage is TRBJ1-2, with 8 nucleotides matching TRBD1. Germline V lookup: CDR1 MNHNY, CDR2 SVGAGI (reference sequence). V was clipped by 5 bases and J by 5 bases; unmatched bases: 10. The CDR3 extends over 15 amino acids. The CDR3 sequence is CASSGPGQANYGYTF. The CDR3 DNA follows: TGTGCCAGCAGTGGCCCGGGACAGGCGAATTATGGCTACACCTTC.

The chain carries TRBV5-1 and TRBJ1-1, with TRBD1 matching over 8 bases. Unmatched junction bases numbered 5, after V lost 2 bases and J lost 5 bases. This CDR3 spans 14 amino acids. Germline lookup yields CDR1 SGHRS and CDR2 YFSETQ. The CDR3 nucleotides are TGCGCCAGCAGCTTACAGGGGGTGGGTACTGAAGCTTTCTTT. It is translated as CASSLQGVGTEAFF.

The chain recombines TRBV6-6 with TRBJ2-7, with 10 bases aligning to TRBD1. The CDR3 spans 14 residues. Looked up from germline, CDR1 is MNHNY and CDR2 is SVGAGI (reference sequence). V was pared by 5 bases and J by 6 bases, with 7 bases of the junction left unmatched. This chain's CDR3 is CASSTPGQGFEQYF. The CDR3 coding sequence is TGTGCCAGCAGTACCCCGGGACAGGGGTTCGAGCAGTACTTC.

The J gene is TRBJ1-5, the V gene TRBV15, with 11 bases lining up with TRBD1. The trim removed 0 bases at V and 3 bases at J, leaving 4 bases unmatched. CDR1 LNHNV and CDR2 YYDKDF come from the germline V gene (reference sequence). The length of the CDR3 is 17 residues. As DNA, the CDR3 is TGTGCCACCAGCAGAGAAGGGACAGGGGGTTCCAATCAGCCCCAGCATTTT. Protein: CATSREGTGGSNQPQHF. The whole variable domain, filled in from reference TRBV15 and TRBJ1-5, reads DAMVIQNPRYQVTQFGKPVTLSCSQTLNHNVMYWYQQKSSQAPKLLFHYYDKDFNNEADTPDNFQSRRPNTSFCFLDIRSPGLGDTAMYLCATSREGTGGSNQPQHFGDGTRLSIL.

The chain has TRBV4-1 and TRBJ2-5, with D uncertain. This CDR3 region has 13 residues. The V gene lost 0 bases and the J gene lost 5 bases, with 7 bases spanning the gap. CDR1 is MGHRA and CDR2 is YSYEKL in the germline V gene. For the CDR3, the DNA is TGCGCCAGCAGCCAAGATCTGGAGGAGACCCAGTACTTC. As protein: CASSQDLEETQYF.

This clone was picked up many times. The chain carries TRBV30 and TRBJ2-7; TRBD1 might be the D (6 bases). CDR1 and CDR2 from the germline V gene are GTSNPN and SVGIG (reference sequence). V shed 1 base and J shed 2 bases, with 9 bases lying between them. The CDR3 contains 13 residues. CDR3 loop: CAWSEGDPYEQYF. In nucleotides, the CDR3 is TGTGCCTGGAGTGAGGGGGACCCCTACGAGCAGTACTTC.

This clone was seen just once. The chain employs TRBV12-3 or TRBV12-4 and TRBJ1-2, with no clear D. This CDR3 has 11 amino acids. The V end was cut by 7 bases, the J end by 7 bases, with 10 bases between. The CDR3 region is CASTAGAGYTF. Written as DNA, the CDR3 is TGTGCCAGCACCGCCGGAGCTGGCTACACCTTC.

The CDR3: CASSLGSNTEAFF. CDR3 in DNA: TGTGCCAGCAGCTTGGGCAGTAACACTGAAGCTTTCTTT. V usage is TRBV7-6 and J usage is TRBJ1-1; D call uncertain. The V and J ends lost 3 bases and 2 bases respectively, with 7 bases between them. In germline, CDR1 is SGHVS, CDR2 FNYEAQ. The CDR3 contains 13 residues.

The chain carries TRBV4-2 and TRBJ1-6; D may be TRBD1 (6 bases). Deletions cut 4 bases from V and 4 bases from J, with 8 bases between. The germline V gene encodes CDR1 LGHNA and CDR2 YNFKEQ. This CDR3 spans 14 amino acids. The CDR3 DNA is TGTGCCAGCAGCCGGGGACAATATAATTCACCCCTCCACTTT. Residues: CASSRGQYNSPLHF.

The gene calls are TRBV19 and TRBJ2-7, with D possibly TRBD2 on 5 matching bases. The CDR3 has 14 residues. Germline V gene data show CDR1 as LNHDA and CDR2 as SQIVND (reference sequence). V lost 3 bases, J lost 3 bases, and 12 bases lay in between. CDR3 region: CASSILGANYEQYF. The CDR3, as DNA: TGTGCCAGTAGTATTCTGGGAGCGAACTACGAGCAGTACTTC.

V is TRBV6-5 and J is TRBJ1-6; D gene uncertain. CDR1 MNHEY and CDR2 SVGAGI come from the germline V gene. This CDR3 comprises 15 residues. Trimming pared 5 bases from V and 8 bases from J, leaving 16 bases between. The CDR3 here is CASSKSGRVYSPLHF. The DNA of the CDR3 is TGTGCCAGCAGTAAATCCGGGAGAGTCTATTCACCCCTCCACTTT.

This clone has just a few counts. The chain couples TRBV28 to TRBJ1-4; TRBD1 agrees at 7 bases. The CDR3 consists of 15 residues. V shed 4 bases, J shed 2 bases, and the junction held 4 bases outside the gene matches. Germline V gene sequence: CDR1 MDHEN, CDR2 SYDVKM. For the CDR3, the DNA is TGTGCCAGCAGTTCCGCAGGGGGTACTAATGAAAAACTGTTTTTT. It specifies CASSSAGGTNEKLFF.

The rearrangement uses TRBV5-1 and TRBJ1-1, with 9 bases identical to TRBD1. In germline, CDR1 is SGHRS, CDR2 YFSETQ. The ends lost 5 bases at V and 5 bases at J; junction bases unmatched: 13. The CDR3 has 16 amino acids. Here the CDR3 reads CASRPSPGTGYTEAFF. The CDR3 DNA is TGCGCCAGCAGACCCTCCCCCGGGACAGGGTATACTGAAGCTTTCTTT.

The CDR3 protein is CASSKGLAGSITDTQYF. The CDR3 nucleotides are TGTGCCAGCAGCAAAGGACTAGCGGGGTCTATAACAGATACGCAGTATTTT. The V call is TRBV9, the J call TRBJ2-3, with 12 nucleotides matching TRBD2. The V segment lost 4 bases and the J segment 3 bases; nucleotides outside the gene matches: 9. CDR3 size: 17 residues. CDR1 is SGDLS and CDR2 is YYNGEE in the germline V gene.

The rearrangement joins TRBV30 to TRBJ1-3, with D unclear. The V end lost 2 bases, the J end lost 9 bases, and 20 bases lay between the germline ends. From germline, CDR1 is GTSNPN and CDR2 SVGIG (reference sequence). The CDR3 consists of 15 residues. CDR3 nucleotide sequence: TGTGCCTGGAGTCCCATGTACCCGAAGCGGGGCACCATATATTTT. Its translation is CAWSPMYPKRGTIYF.

A single count supports this clone. The chain uses TRBV7-6 and TRBJ2-7; 8 bases map to TRBD2. J was trimmed by 0 bases and V by 3 bases; bases with no gene match: 4. The CDR3 is 15 amino acids. The germline V gene has CDR1 SGHVS and CDR2 FNYEAQ. The CDR3 here is CASSLRGASSYEQYF. The CDR3 nucleotides are TGTGCCAGCAGCTTGCGGGGGGCCAGCTCCTACGAGCAGTACTTC.

J is TRBJ2-2 and V is TRBV5-6; the D gene is possibly TRBD2 (6 bases). The CDR3 consists of 15 residues. Trimming cost V 1 base and J 1 base, with 8 bases left between them. CDR1 and CDR2 from the germline V gene are SGHDT and YYEEEE. CDR3 residues: CASSLKGLNTGELFF. CDR3 DNA sequence: TGTGCCAGCAGCTTGAAGGGACTGAACACCGGGGAGCTGTTTTTT.

CDR3 loop: CASSGAFRGTEAFF. The CDR3 DNA reads as TGTGCCAGTAGTGGGGCCTTTAGGGGCACTGAAGCTTTCTTT. This chain joins TRBV19 and TRBJ1-1, with D perhaps TRBD1 (5 bases). Trimming took off 5 bases at V and 4 bases at J, with 14 bases between the two ends. This CDR3 is 14 amino acids long. Germline lookup yields CDR1 LNHDA and CDR2 SQIVND (reference sequence).

This chain joins TRBV11-2 and TRBJ2-3, with D unresolved. V was trimmed by 5 bases and J by 1 base, leaving 10 bases between them. The CDR3 has 14 residues. CDR1 and CDR2 (germline): SGHAT, FQNNGV. CDR3 in DNA: TGTGCCAGCAGCCCAACGGCGGGCACAGATACGCAGTATTTT. The encoded protein is CASSPTAGTDTQYF.

V usage is TRBV5-5 and J usage is TRBJ1-4; D gene unclear. The germline V and J ends were trimmed by 4 bases and 4 bases, with 8 bases remaining between them. The germline gives CDR1 SGHKS, CDR2 YYEKEE (reference sequence). The CDR3 is 13 residues long. The CDR3 loop is CASSRDYNEKLFF. In DNA form, the CDR3 reads TGTGCCAGCAGCCGCGACTATAATGAAAAACTGTTTTTT.

The chain uses TRBV19 and TRBJ1-1; D might be TRBD1 (6 bases). Germline V lookup: CDR1 LNHDA, CDR2 SQIVND (reference sequence). This CDR3 spans 15 amino acids. The V end lost 5 bases, the J end lost 0 bases, and 13 bases lay between the germline ends. The CDR3 sequence is CASSLPDRLNTEAFF. CDR3 nucleotides: TGTGCCAGTAGTCTCCCCGACAGGCTGAACACTGAAGCTTTCTTT. The variable domain in full, completed from reference TRBV19 and TRBJ1-1, reads DGGITQSPKYLFRKEGQNVTLSCEQNLNHDAMYWYRQDPGQGLRLIYYSQIVNDFQKGDIAEGYSVSREKKESFPLTVTSAQKNPTAFYLCASSLPDRLNTEAFFGQGTRLTVV.

The chain links TRBV7-2 to TRBJ1-2; no clear D. V gave up 0 bases and J gave up 2 bases, with 10 bases separating them. The CDR3 runs to 15 residues. Germline lookup yields CDR1 SGHTA and CDR2 FQGNSA. This chain's CDR3 is CASSLALWANYGYTF. The CDR3 DNA is TGTGCCAGCAGCTTAGCCCTCTGGGCGAACTATGGCTACACCTTC.

This chain links TRBV6-5 with TRBJ2-2, with 7 positions matching TRBD1. This CDR3 has 13 residues. With V trimmed by 6 bases and J by 5 bases, 3 bases remained unmatched. Germline V lookup: CDR1 MNHEY, CDR2 SVGAGI. This CDR3 reads CASSQGQTGELFF. The CDR3 region has the DNA TGTGCCAGCAGCCAGGGACAGACCGGGGAGCTGTTTTTT.

The chain has TRBV6-2 or TRBV6-3 and TRBJ2-7; TRBD1 matches at 8 bases. The trim removed 4 bases at V and 5 bases at J, leaving 10 bases unmatched. This CDR3 is 15 amino acids long. CDR1 and CDR2 from the germline V gene are MNHEY and SVGEGT. For the CDR3, the DNA is TGTGCCAGCAGTTTGTTCGGCAGGGGGCACGACGAGCAGTACTTC. Translation gives CASSLFGRGHDEQYF.

This rearrangement joins TRBV7-2 to TRBJ1-4; D is uncertain. V was clipped by 1 base and J by 8 bases, with 11 bases between them. The CDR3 is 14 residues long. Looked up from germline, CDR1 is SGHTA and CDR2 is FQGNSA. CDR3 DNA sequence: TGTGCCAGCAGCTTAGGTTGGGAGGGCGAAAAACTGTTTTTT. Its protein product is CASSLGWEGEKLFF. Filled out from reference TRBV7-2 and TRBJ1-4, the complete variable domain reads GAGVSQSPSNKVTEKGKDVELRCDPISGHTALYWYRQSLGQGLEFLIYFQGNSAPDKSGLPSDRFSAERTGGSVSTLTIQRTQQEDSAVYLCASSLGWEGEKLFFGSGTQLSVL.

A single count supports this clone. The chain employs TRBV3-1 (or the pseudogene TRBV3-2) and TRBJ2-5; TRBD2 matches at 10 bases. The V and J ends lost 3 bases and 2 bases, in that order; junction bases with no gene match: 6. CDR3 length: 16 amino acids. Germline CDR1 is LGHDT and CDR2 is YNNKEL (reference sequence). CDR3 loop: CASSHLAGGLQETQYF. CDR3 DNA: TGTGCCAGCAGCCACTTAGCGGGGGGCTTACAAGAGACCCAGTACTTC.